This TCR beta chain stems from a study of Ad26.COV2.S vaccination and SARS-CoV-2 variants. Turning to the study itself: Sample donor was a member of the COV1001 Ad26.COV2.S trial arm. Once, or twice with 56 days between doses, Ad26.COV2.S was given intramuscularly. Regarding the study as a whole: Considerable breadth of spike-specific CD8+ and CD4+ T cell responses has reportedly been documented following vaccination.

Turning to this clone: The antigen remains unidentified.

The treatment: about 20 received Ad26.COV2.S at low or high dose, single or two shots; about 5 received placebo; per-sample allocation not given. Sampling occurred on day 63 after the first vaccine or placebo injection. Recruitment in Boston yielded a donor of adult age, 18-55 years. TCRdb's table, derived via immunoSEQ multiplex PCR, lists solely in-frame clones and lacks some. This sample yields hundreds of thousands of clones, of which about 89% are seen a single time; about 4.6% belongs to the top ten. This receptor was obtained from a person aged 18-60 years who received the Ad26.COV2.S COVID-19 vaccine or a placebo. The sequencing used peripheral blood, collected in a trial of Ad26.COV2.S vaccine versus placebo.

DNA for the CDR3: TGTGCCAGCAGCCCCAGGGACAGAGGGGGGTCCTACGAGCAGTACTTC. Translating gives CASSPRDRGGSYEQYF. The genes are TRBV7-9 and TRBJ2-7, with D maybe TRBD1 (7 bases). Germline values: CDR1 SEHNR, CDR2 FQNEAQ (reference sequence). The germline V and J ends were trimmed by 5 bases and 1 base, with 18 bases remaining between them. The CDR3 sequence is 16 residues long.